The 18 T cell receptor beta chains reported below all come from one sample, sequenced in a study of cytomegalovirus exposure and HLA in healthy donors. Both 60 Vbeta primers and 13 Jbeta primers went into the PCR. The table came from immunoSEQ multiplex PCR; TCRdb's copy has only in-frame clones and leaves some out. The sample lists about 170,000 clones, about 75% occurring once. Sequenced input: PBMCs. The receptors here all came from a female donor in good health and CMV-seronegative.

This clone has just a few counts. The J gene is TRBJ2-1, the V gene TRBV7-3; D possibly corresponds to TRBD1 (5 bases). CDR3 size: 13 residues. Germline V CDR1 and CDR2: SGHTA, FQGTGA. The V gene lost 5 bases and the J gene lost 5 bases, with 10 bases spanning the gap. The CDR3 region has the DNA TGTGCCAGCAGCATGGACACAGACAATGAGCAGTTCTTC. Translated: CASSMDTDNEQFF.

J is TRBJ1-5 and V is TRBV27, with D maybe TRBD1 (5 bases). CDR3 length: 12 amino acids. V dropped 8 bases and J dropped 12 bases, with 17 bases sitting between them. Germline lookup yields CDR1 MNHEY and CDR2 SMNVEV (reference sequence). CDR3 in DNA: TGTGCCAGCGGCCCAGGGCCTCGATTCCAGCATTTT. Protein product: CASGPGPRFQHF.

V is TRBV18 and J is TRBJ2-7; maybe TRBD1 (5 bases). Trimming shortened V by 3 bases and J by 8 bases, and 14 bases separated the two germline ends. This CDR3 region has 13 residues. Germline V CDR1 and CDR2: KGHSH, LQKENI. CDR3 coding DNA: TGTGCCAGCTCACCGAATTTGCAGGACAAGCAGTACTTC. It yields the protein CASSPNLQDKQYF.

V is TRBV6-1 and J is TRBJ1-3, with D perhaps matching TRBD1 (6 bases). This CDR3 has 15 amino acids. Trimming left V 4 bases short and J 5 bases short, with 15 bases between. CDR1 is MNHNS, CDR2 SASEGT, per germline. As DNA, the CDR3 is TGTGCCAGCAGTGGCGAAGGGGGAGTGAGAAACACCATATATTTT. It specifies CASSGEGGVRNTIYF.

There are a few counts of this clone. The CDR3 nucleotides are TGTGCCAGCACCATCTCTTCAGGGTATGAAAAACTGTTTTTT. Translation: CASTISSGYEKLFF. The chain uses TRBV6-6 and TRBJ1-4; possible D gene TRBD1, 5 bases. This CDR3 has 14 amino acids. Germline CDR1 MNHNY, CDR2 SVGAGI (reference sequence). Trimming removed 7 bases at V and 6 bases at J, with 15 bases between.

The chain joins TRBV7-9 to TRBJ1-2; D is uncertain. Trimming cost V 1 base and J 3 bases, with 6 bases left between them. This CDR3 is built from 13 residues. Per the germline V gene, CDR1 is SEHNR and CDR2 is FQNEAQ (reference sequence). This CDR3 is CASSLGGDYGYTF. The CDR3 bases are TGTGCCAGCAGCTTAGGGGGAGACTATGGCTACACCTTC. The whole variable domain, remainder taken from reference TRBV7-9 and TRBJ1-2, is DTGVSQNPRHKITKRGQNVTFRCDPISEHNRLYWYRQTLGQGPEFLTYFQNEAQLEKSRLLSDRFSAERPKGSFSTLEIQRTEQGDSAMYLCASSLGGDYGYTFGSGTRLTVV.

The V and J genes are TRBV2 and TRBJ1-5; D is ambiguous. This CDR3 is built from 14 residues. Germline V gene sequence: CDR1 SNHLY, CDR2 FYNNEI. V was cut by 3 bases and J by 0 bases, with 6 bases left in between. CDR3 coding DNA: TGTGCCAGCAGTGACAGTTTTAGCAATCAGCCCCAGCATTTT. This gives the protein CASSDSFSNQPQHF.

The chain joins TRBV19 to TRBJ1-1; maybe TRBD1 (6 bases). The CDR3 extends over 15 amino acids. Germline V CDR1 and CDR2: LNHDA, SQIVND (reference sequence). Trimming cost V 6 bases and J 0 bases, with 14 bases left between them. DNA for the CDR3: TGTGCCAGTAGACCAATGGACAGCATGAACACTGAAGCTTTCTTT. It codes for CASRPMDSMNTEAFF.

This chain connects TRBV6-1 to TRBJ1-2, with D perhaps matching TRBD1 (6 bases). With 7 bases removed from V and 4 bases from J, the gap between germline ends came to 19 bases. The CDR3 length is 15 residues. CDR1 is MNHNS, CDR2 SASEGT, per germline. The CDR3 DNA sequence: TGTGCCAGCACGGGGGCGGGGGTCCCAACCTATGGCTACACCTTC. Encoded protein: CASTGAGVPTYGYTF.

This clone was found a few times. The rearrangement links TRBV7-9 to TRBJ1-4; possibly TRBD1 for D (5 bases). Trimming removed 1 base at V and 2 bases at J, with 11 bases between. Germline V gene lookup returns CDR1 SEHNR and CDR2 FQNEAQ (reference sequence). The CDR3 runs to 16 residues. The CDR3 bases are TGTGCCAGCAGCTTAGGATCGGGGGGTACTAATGAAAAACTGTTTTTT. Translating gives CASSLGSGGTNEKLFF.

CDR3 loop: CASSLYPPGYRGITYNEQFF. The CDR3 nucleotides read TGTGCCAGCAGCTTATACCCCCCAGGATACAGGGGGATAACCTACAATGAGCAGTTCTTC. The genes are TRBV7-3 and TRBJ2-1; 8 bases match TRBD1. The CDR3 has 20 residues. J lost 2 bases, V lost 2 bases, and 17 bases had no gene match. CDR1 is SGHTA, CDR2 FQGTGA, per germline.

J is TRBJ2-7 and V is TRBV29-1; weak D call: TRBD1 (6 bases). Trimming took off 7 bases at V and 0 bases at J, with 10 bases between the two ends. This CDR3 has 12 residues. Germline V CDR1 and CDR2: SQVTM, ANQGSEA. The CDR3 nucleotides are TGCAGCGGGACAGATCCCTCCTACGAGCAGTACTTC. Translation: CSGTDPSYEQYF.

CDR3 DNA: TGCGCCAGCAGCGGACTAGCGGGAGAGGAGCAGTACTTC. Translation: CASSGLAGEEQYF. V and J are TRBV5-1 and TRBJ2-5; TRBD2 agrees at 13 bases. The CDR3 runs 13 residues. CDR1 is SGHRS and CDR2 is YFSETQ in the germline V gene. Losses at the gene ends were 4 bases for V and 11 bases for J; bases not matched to a gene: 5.

The J gene is TRBJ1-1, the V gene TRBV30; TRBD1 agrees at 7 bases. The CDR3 extends over 13 amino acids. V was clipped by 3 bases and J by 11 bases; unmatched bases: 12. Germline V gene data show CDR1 as GTSNPN and CDR2 as SVGIG (reference sequence). In DNA, the CDR3 is TGTGCCTGGAGGGGAGGTGAGGGACAGAGGGCTTTCTTT. Translation gives CAWRGGEGQRAFF.

In its sample, this clone was seen once. The rearrangement links TRBV5-4 to TRBJ1-2, with D possibly being TRBD1 (5 bases). This CDR3 region has 15 residues. V was shortened by 2 bases and J by 2 bases, with 13 bases between the two germline ends. Germline CDR1 SGHNT, CDR2 YYREEE (reference sequence). DNA for the CDR3: TGTGCCAGCAGCTTTGGGGGGGTGCGGAACTATGGCTACACCTTC. It encodes CASSFGGVRNYGYTF.

This clone has a handful of counts. This chain uses TRBV4-2 with TRBJ1-5, with 7 bases that match TRBD1. With 4 bases clipped from V and 2 bases from J, the junction kept 2 bases outside the gene matches. Germline V lookup: CDR1 LGHNA, CDR2 YNFKEQ. This CDR3 spans 14 amino acids. CDR3 in amino acids: CASSPDRGNQPQHF. In DNA form, the CDR3 reads TGTGCCAGCAGCCCCGACAGGGGCAATCAGCCCCAGCATTTT.

The table lists this clone with a count of one. This chain links TRBV13 with TRBJ2-7; 13 bases match TRBD2. Germline assignment: CDR1 PRHDT and CDR2 FYEKMQ (reference sequence). Trimming at V came to 5 bases and at J to 2 bases, leaving 6 bases not matched to a gene. The CDR3 covers 16 residues. DNA for the CDR3: TGTGCCAGCAGCGGTTCGGGACTAGCGGGGACCTACGAGCAGTACTTC. Translation: CASSGSGLAGTYEQYF. Variable domain in full (rest from reference TRBV13 and TRBJ2-7): AAGVIQSPRHLIKEKRETATLKCYPIPRHDTVYWYQQGPGQDPQFLISFYEKMQSDKGSIPDRFSAQQFSDYHSELNMSSLELGDSALYFCASSGSGLAGTYEQYFGPGTRLTVT.

The chain links TRBV4-1 to TRBJ1-4; D gene unclear. This CDR3 is 15 amino acids long. The germline gives CDR1 MGHRA, CDR2 YSYEKL. Trimming stripped 0 bases from V and 6 bases from J, with 11 bases between. This chain's CDR3 is CASSQDTGRYEKLFF. The CDR3 DNA reads as TGCGCCAGCAGCCAAGACACCGGGAGGTATGAAAAACTGTTTTTT.